One and the same sample provided the 32 T cell receptor beta chains below, sequenced in a study of cytotoxic CD8 clonotypes in ibrutinib-treated CLL. Sequencing used immunoSEQ multiplex PCR; TCRdb keeps in-frame clones, though not all of them. The top ten hold more than 35% of the sample, which has 65,000 to 90,000 clones, 75% to 90% seen once. The sample was PBMCs, taken after 24 months of ibrutinib treatment. These receptors all stem from a human donor with chronic lymphocytic leukemia.

The chain uses TRBV5-1 and TRBJ2-1; D is undetermined. V was trimmed by 5 bases and J by 4 bases, leaving 13 bases between them. The length of the CDR3 is 14 residues. Germline CDR1 reads SGHRS; CDR2 reads YFSETQ. The CDR3 DNA reads as TGCGCCAGCAGTTGGTACCCGGAGTACAATGAGCAGTTCTTC. Encoded protein: CASSWYPEYNEQFF.

The rearrangement joins TRBV7-6 to TRBJ2-2; 10 bases map to TRBD2. Unmatched junction bases numbered 6, after V lost 5 bases and J lost 3 bases. CDR3 length: 16 amino acids. Germline values: CDR1 SGHVS, CDR2 FNYEAQ. The CDR3: CASSVISGRYTGELFF. For the CDR3, the DNA is TGTGCCAGCAGCGTTATTAGCGGGAGGTACACCGGGGAGCTGTTTTTT.

The CDR3: CASSPGQGGYGYTF. As DNA, the CDR3 is TGCGCCAGCAGCCCTGGCCAGGGTGGATATGGCTACACCTTC. The chain joins TRBV5-1 to TRBJ1-2; perhaps TRBD1 as D (5 bases). Germline CDR1 reads SGHRS; CDR2 reads YFSETQ. This CDR3 has 14 amino acids. V shed 4 bases and J shed 5 bases, with 15 bases lying between them. The complete variable domain, with remaining parts taken from reference TRBV5-1 and TRBJ1-2, reads KAGVTQTPRYLIKTRGQQVTLSCSPISGHRSVSWYQQTPGQGLQFLFEYFSETQRNKGNFPGRFSGRQFSNSRSEMNVSTLELGDSALYLCASSPGQGGYGYTFGSGTRLTVV.

J is TRBJ1-1 and V is TRBV11-2; perhaps TRBD1 as D (5 bases). CDR1 is SGHAT, CDR2 FQNNGV, per germline. Trimming stripped 1 base from V and 3 bases from J, with 9 bases between. This CDR3 contains 14 residues. CDR3 loop: CASSLVSGHTEAFF. In DNA, the CDR3 is TGTGCCAGCAGCTTAGTTTCAGGGCACACTGAAGCTTTCTTT.

The genes are TRBV19 and TRBJ2-2; 8 bases are shared with TRBD1. CDR3 length: 17 amino acids. The germline gives CDR1 LNHDA, CDR2 SQIVND (reference sequence). J lost 6 bases, V lost 6 bases, and 15 bases had no gene match. The CDR3 spells CASRPFGQGAGAGELFF. CDR3 DNA: TGTGCCAGTAGACCTTTCGGGCAGGGGGCCGGGGCCGGGGAGCTGTTTTTT.

The V and J genes are TRBV30 and TRBJ2-3; D is perhaps TRBD2 (5 bases). The CDR3 spans 11 residues. V was shortened by 5 bases and J by 4 bases, with 7 bases between the two germline ends. Per the germline V gene, CDR1 is GTSNPN and CDR2 is SVGIG (reference sequence). The CDR3 nucleotides read TGTGCCTGGGCGGGCGCAGATACGCAGTATTTT. Protein: CAWAGADTQYF.

The J gene is TRBJ2-3, the V gene TRBV6-1; 8 nucleotides line up with TRBD1. Germline CDR1 and CDR2: MNHNS and SASEGT. The junction had 11 bases not matched to a gene; V was cut back by 6 bases and J by 6 bases. The CDR3 length is 15 residues. The CDR3 region is CASSLRDRNWDTQYF. In DNA, the CDR3 is TGTGCCAGCAGCCTGCGGGACAGGAATTGGGATACGCAGTATTTT.

The chain couples TRBV11-3 to TRBJ2-7; D may be TRBD2 (6 bases). From germline, CDR1 is SGHNT and CDR2 YENEEA. CDR3 size: 15 residues. With 2 bases removed from V and 4 bases from J, the gap between germline ends came to 15 bases. The CDR3, as DNA: TGTGCCAGCAGCTTACGGCCCGGGAGTGAATACGAGCAGTACTTC. It yields the protein CASSLRPGSEYEQYF. Full variable domain (outside the CDR3, taken from reference TRBV11-3 and TRBJ2-7): EAGVVQSPRYKIIEKKQPVAFWCNPISGHNTLYWYLQNLGQGPELLIRYENEEAVDDSQLPKDRFSAERLKGVDSTLKIQPAELGDSAVYLCASSLRPGSEYEQYFGPGTRLTVT.

V gene TRBV5-6 combines with J gene TRBJ2-5, with 8 bases fitting TRBD2. The tail of the sequence fits TRBJ2-7 better, so the J call may be wrong. From germline, CDR1 is SGHDT and CDR2 YYEEEE. This CDR3 spans 15 amino acids. The CDR3 bases are TGTGCCAGCAGCTTGAGAGCGGGGGTCTTTTACGAGCAGTACTTC. It is translated as CASSLRAGVFYEQYF.

This sequence joins TRBV30 and TRBJ2-1; TRBD2 agrees at 10 bases. The CDR3 length is 14 residues. The V gene's germline CDR1 is GTSNPN and CDR2 SVGIG (reference sequence). After removal of 7 bases from V and 5 bases from J, the junction contained 8 bases not matched to a gene. For the CDR3, the DNA is TGTGCCTCTACACTAGCGGGGCGACACAATGAGCAGTTCTTC. Its protein is CASTLAGRHNEQFF.

The chain couples TRBV4-3 to TRBJ2-3, with a tentative D call TRBD1 (6 bases). Germline values: CDR1 LGHNA, CDR2 YSLEER. Trimming stripped 0 bases from V and 3 bases from J, with 13 bases between. This CDR3 contains 16 residues. The CDR3 coding sequence is TGCGCCAGCAGCCAAGATTTGGCAGGGGTGACAGATACGCAGTATTTT. Amino acid sequence: CASSQDLAGVTDTQYF.

This chain connects TRBV5-5 to TRBJ2-1, with D possibly being TRBD1 (6 bases). V lost 4 bases, J lost 10 bases, and 15 bases lay in between. CDR3 length equals 13 residues. Germline-derived CDR1 and CDR2 are SGHKS and YYEKEE (reference sequence). The CDR3 DNA follows: TGTGCCAGCAGCCGTACGGACAGTCAGGAGCAGTTCTTC. Protein: CASSRTDSQEQFF.

The J gene is TRBJ2-3, the V gene TRBV4-1; 9 bases match TRBD1. Per germline, CDR1 MGHRA and CDR2 YSYEKL. The CDR3 sequence is 16 residues long. The V segment lost 0 bases and the J segment 1 base; nucleotides outside the gene matches: 2. CDR3 in DNA: TGCGCCAGCAGCCAAGAACGGACAGGGGGCACAGATACGCAGTATTTT. Amino acid sequence: CASSQERTGGTDTQYF.

This clone was counted a single time. The genes are TRBV18 and TRBJ1-5, with D uncertain. Trimming took off 6 bases at V and 7 bases at J, with 13 bases between the two ends. In germline, CDR1 is KGHSH, CDR2 LQKENI. The CDR3 sequence is 13 residues long. CDR3 region: CASSSSVVQPQHF. CDR3 sequence (DNA): TGTGCCAGCTCGTCTAGTGTAGTCCAGCCCCAGCATTTT.

This clone has only one observation. The chain is built from TRBV18 and TRBJ1-4; D is possibly TRBD1 (5 bases). The CDR3 is 14 residues long. Trimming shortened V by 1 base and J by 3 bases, and 6 bases separated the two germline ends. Germline-derived CDR1 and CDR2 are KGHSH and LQKENI. The CDR3 sequence: CASSPQGPNEKLFF. CDR3 DNA: TGTGCCAGCTCACCACAGGGGCCTAATGAAAAACTGTTTTTT.

The rearrangement uses TRBV4-1 and TRBJ2-4, with 9 bases aligning to TRBD1. The CDR3 runs to 16 residues. Germline V gene lookup returns CDR1 MGHRA and CDR2 YSYEKL. Trimming removed 0 bases from V and 6 bases from J; junction bases left unmatched: 6. Written as DNA, the CDR3 is TGCGCCAGCAGCCAAGACCCGGGACAGGGAGGAAACATTCAGTACTTC. Translating it yields CASSQDPGQGGNIQYF.

The rearrangement uses TRBV4-2 and TRBJ2-3; D is possibly TRBD1 or TRBD2 (5 bases each). The germline V and J ends were trimmed by 3 bases and 4 bases, with 17 bases remaining between them. The CDR3 is 16 residues long. Germline values: CDR1 LGHNA, CDR2 YNFKEQ. The CDR3 sequence: CASSQGVLDGADTQYF. The CDR3 coding sequence is TGTGCCAGCAGCCAGGGGGTCCTGGATGGGGCAGATACGCAGTATTTT.

CDR3 DNA sequence: TGTGCCAGCAGTTCCACAGGGTGGGGGAATCAGCCCCAGCATTTT. Protein sequence: CASSSTGWGNQPQHF. The rearrangement links TRBV28 to TRBJ1-5; D is perhaps TRBD1 (6 bases). CDR1 and CDR2 from the germline V gene are MDHEN and SYDVKM. The CDR3 loop spans 15 amino acids. Trimming removed 4 bases from V and 4 bases from J, with 14 bases in between.

This clone showed up just once. The chain combines TRBV7-7 with TRBJ1-1; D is undetermined. V gave up 5 bases and J gave up 3 bases, with 13 bases separating them. Germline CDR1 and CDR2: SSHAT and FNYEAQ (reference sequence). This CDR3 contains 14 residues. CDR3 sequence: CASSPQWGDTEAFF. As DNA, the CDR3 is TGTGCCAGCAGCCCACAATGGGGAGACACTGAAGCTTTCTTT.

In its sample, this clone was seen once. The rearrangement uses TRBV5-4 and TRBJ1-2; 8 bases align to TRBD1. J lost 3 bases, V lost 5 bases, and 6 bases had no gene match. The CDR3 is made up of 14 amino acids. The V gene's germline CDR1 is SGHNT and CDR2 YYREEE (reference sequence). CDR3 coding DNA: TGTGCCAGCAGAAAAACGGGACAGGACTATGGCTACACCTTC. Protein sequence: CASRKTGQDYGYTF. Complete variable domain (other parts from reference TRBV5-4 and TRBJ1-2): ETGVTQSPTHLIKTRGQQVTLRCSSQSGHNTVSWYQQALGQGPQFIFQYYREEENGRGNFPPRFSGLQFPNYSSELNVNALELDDSALYLCASRKTGQDYGYTFGSGTRLTVV.

The rearrangement uses TRBV15 and TRBJ2-5; 8 bases line up with TRBD1. The CDR3 has 17 residues. Germline lookup yields CDR1 LNHNV and CDR2 YYDKDF (reference sequence). Trimming removed 0 bases from V and 5 bases from J; junction bases left unmatched: 11. CDR3 nucleotides: TGTGCCACCAGCAGAGACGGACAGGGCCCGGGGGAGGAGACCCAGTACTTC. Translating gives CATSRDGQGPGEETQYF.

The V call is TRBV7-2, the J call TRBJ2-1; 10 positions agree with TRBD2. With 0 bases clipped from V and 5 bases from J, the junction kept 10 bases outside the gene matches. CDR3 length: 18 residues. CDR1 is SGHTA, CDR2 FQGNSA, per germline. CDR3 bases: TGTGCCAGCAGCTTAGCGAGTCTTTGGCTAGCGGGAGACAATGAGCAGTTCTTC. Translating gives CASSLASLWLAGDNEQFF.

V gene TRBV7-8 combines with J gene TRBJ1-5; a weak D match, TRBD1 (6 bases). The V gene lost 4 bases and the J gene lost 2 bases, with 15 bases spanning the gap. CDR1 and CDR2 from the germline V gene are SGHVS and FQNEAQ. The CDR3 consists of 16 residues. The CDR3 is CASSWGGAKGNQPQHF. CDR3 in DNA: TGTGCCAGCAGCTGGGGGGGGGCCAAAGGCAATCAGCCCCAGCATTTT.

The gene calls are TRBV4-1 and TRBJ1-1, with TRBD1 matching over 7 bases. CDR1 is MGHRA and CDR2 is YSYEKL in the germline V gene. V dropped 0 bases and J dropped 0; count of bases not matched to a gene: 7. The CDR3 length is 17 residues. The CDR3 nucleotides are TGCGCCAGCAGCCAAGATGGAGGGGGCCGCATGAACACTGAAGCTTTCTTT. This translates into CASSQDGGGRMNTEAFF.

V gene TRBV9 combines with J gene TRBJ1-2; TRBD1 aligns across 7 bases. CDR1 SGDLS and CDR2 YYNGEE come from the germline V gene. Trimming cost V 1 base and J 4 bases; bases outside gene matches: 4. The CDR3 length is 14 residues. The CDR3 DNA reads as TGTGCCAGCAGCGTAAACAGGGGAGGCTATGGCTACACCTTC. This gives the protein CASSVNRGGYGYTF.

The chain is built from TRBV5-4 and TRBJ2-1, with TRBD2 as a possible D gene (6 bases). The V end lost 0 bases, the J end lost 2 bases, and 6 bases lay between the germline ends. The CDR3 length is 14 residues. Germline loops: CDR1 SGHNT, CDR2 YYREEE (reference sequence). CDR3 amino acids: CASSLGGAYNEQFF. Written as DNA, the CDR3 is TGTGCCAGCAGCTTGGGCGGGGCCTACAATGAGCAGTTCTTC.

The J gene is TRBJ1-4, the V gene TRBV5-1; unclear D gene. The germline V gene encodes CDR1 SGHRS and CDR2 YFSETQ. The V gene lost 6 bases and the J gene lost 0 bases, with 12 bases spanning the gap. The CDR3 has 15 residues. Written as DNA, the CDR3 is TGCGCCAGCATGGCAGTAGGCGCAACTAATGAAAAACTGTTTTTT. This translates into CASMAVGATNEKLFF.

In its sample, this clone was seen once. The V and J genes are TRBV7-9 and TRBJ1-5; D not resolved. V was clipped by 3 bases and J by 9 bases, with 9 bases between them. There are 12 residues in the CDR3. Germline CDR1 and CDR2: SEHNR and FQNEAQ (reference sequence). CDR3 sequence: CASSFSRGPQHF. The CDR3 DNA is TGTGCCAGCAGCTTCTCTCGGGGGCCCCAGCATTTT.

This chain uses TRBV6-6 with TRBJ2-7; 11 bases agree with TRBD2. This CDR3 comprises 14 residues. The germline V gene encodes CDR1 MNHNY and CDR2 SVGAGI (reference sequence). V shed 5 bases, J shed 3 bases, and the junction held 3 bases outside the gene matches. CDR3 sequence: CASSHSGRGYEQYF. DNA of the CDR3: TGTGCCAGCAGTCATAGCGGGAGGGGCTACGAGCAGTACTTC.

The chain is built from TRBV5-4 and TRBJ2-5, with 9 nucleotides matching TRBD1. The last part of the DNA fits TRBJ2-7 better; the J call may be wrong. The CDR3 consists of 14 residues. Germline assignment: CDR1 SGHNT and CDR2 YYREEE (reference sequence). CDR3 residues: CASSYDRGSYEQYF. CDR3 DNA sequence: TGTGCCAGCAGTTACGACAGGGGGTCGTACGAGCAGTACTTC.

J is TRBJ1-1 and V is TRBV15, with D possibly matching TRBD1 (6 bases). The CDR3 consists of 15 residues. Trimming took 7 bases from V and 6 from J, leaving 21 bases between them. Germline CDR1 is LNHNV and CDR2 is YYDKDF (reference sequence). CDR3 sequence reads: CATTPLRGGPAEAFF. The DNA for the CDR3 is TGTGCCACCACCCCCCTGAGAGGGGGTCCTGCTGAAGCTTTCTTT.

CDR3: CASSSSGKTYEQYF. The CDR3 bases are TGTGCCAGCAGCTCTAGCGGGAAGACGTACGAGCAGTACTTC. This chain connects TRBV6-1 to TRBJ2-7; 9 nucleotides agree with TRBD2. V was pared by 6 bases and J by 4 bases, with 7 bases of the junction left unmatched. The CDR3 is made up of 14 amino acids. Germline V lookup: CDR1 MNHNS, CDR2 SASEGT.